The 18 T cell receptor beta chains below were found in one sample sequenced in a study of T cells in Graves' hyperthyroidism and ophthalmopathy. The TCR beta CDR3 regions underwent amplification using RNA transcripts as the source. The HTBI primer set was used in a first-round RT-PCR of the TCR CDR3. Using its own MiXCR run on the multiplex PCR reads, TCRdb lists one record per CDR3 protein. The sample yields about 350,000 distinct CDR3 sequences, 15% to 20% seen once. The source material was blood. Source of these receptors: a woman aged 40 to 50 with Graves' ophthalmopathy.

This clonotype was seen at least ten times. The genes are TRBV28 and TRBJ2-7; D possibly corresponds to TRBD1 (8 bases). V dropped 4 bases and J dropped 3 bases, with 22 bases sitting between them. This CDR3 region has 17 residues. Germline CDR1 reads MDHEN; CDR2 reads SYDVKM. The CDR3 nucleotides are TGTGCCAGCAGTTCCGGGAGGAAAGCCGGGACAGGCTACGAGCAGTACTTC. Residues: CASSSGRKAGTGYEQYF.

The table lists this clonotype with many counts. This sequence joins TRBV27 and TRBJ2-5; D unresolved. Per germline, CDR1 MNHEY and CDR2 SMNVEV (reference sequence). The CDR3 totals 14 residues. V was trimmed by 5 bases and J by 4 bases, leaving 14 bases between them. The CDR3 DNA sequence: TGTGCCAGCAGTAGCAGTAGTAGGGCAGAGACCCAGTACTTC. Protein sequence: CASSSSSRAETQYF.

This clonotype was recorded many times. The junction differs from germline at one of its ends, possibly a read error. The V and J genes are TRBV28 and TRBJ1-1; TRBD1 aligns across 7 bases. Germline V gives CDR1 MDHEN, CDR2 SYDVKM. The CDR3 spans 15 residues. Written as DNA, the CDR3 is TGTGCCAGCAGAGAGACAGGGAGGGGGAACACTGAAGCCTTCTTT. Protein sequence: CASRETGRGNTEAFF.

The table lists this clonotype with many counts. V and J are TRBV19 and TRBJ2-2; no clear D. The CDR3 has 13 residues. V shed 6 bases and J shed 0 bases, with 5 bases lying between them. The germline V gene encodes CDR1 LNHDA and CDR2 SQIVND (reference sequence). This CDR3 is CASRESNTGELFF. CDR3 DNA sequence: TGTGCCAGTAGAGAATCGAACACCGGGGAGCTGTTTTTT.

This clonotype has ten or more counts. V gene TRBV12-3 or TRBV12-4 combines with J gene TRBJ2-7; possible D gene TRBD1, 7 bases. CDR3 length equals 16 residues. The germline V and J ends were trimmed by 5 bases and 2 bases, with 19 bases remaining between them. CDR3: CASSPNVGGGAYEQYF. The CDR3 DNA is TGTGCCAGCAGTCCTAACGTAGGGGGCGGGGCCTACGAGCAGTACTTC.

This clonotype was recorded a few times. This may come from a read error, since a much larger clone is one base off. CDR3 in amino acids: CASEAYEQYF. The CDR3 DNA is TGTGCCAGCGAGGCCTACGAGCAGTACTTC. V gene TRBV3-1 combines with J gene TRBJ2-7, with D unclear. CDR1 is LGHDT and CDR2 is YNNKEL in the germline V gene (reference sequence). The CDR3 totals 10 residues. V dropped 8 bases and J dropped 2 bases, with 4 bases sitting between them.

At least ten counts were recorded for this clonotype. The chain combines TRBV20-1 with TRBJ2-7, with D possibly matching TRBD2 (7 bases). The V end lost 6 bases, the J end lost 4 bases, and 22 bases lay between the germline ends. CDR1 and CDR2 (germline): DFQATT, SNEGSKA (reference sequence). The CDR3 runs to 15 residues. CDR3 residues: CSATPGAFGGYEQYF. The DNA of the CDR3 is TGCAGTGCCACCCCGGGGGCCTTCGGGGGGTACGAGCAGTACTTC.

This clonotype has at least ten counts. In DNA, the CDR3 is TGTGCCAGTAGTCCCTCTGGAGTCTATGGCTACACCTTC. Translation gives CASSPSGVYGYTF. J is TRBJ1-2 and V is TRBV19; unclear D gene. Trimming shortened V by 5 bases and J by 4 bases, and 11 bases separated the two germline ends. The CDR3 loop spans 13 amino acids. CDR1 is LNHDA and CDR2 is SQIVND in the germline V gene (reference sequence).

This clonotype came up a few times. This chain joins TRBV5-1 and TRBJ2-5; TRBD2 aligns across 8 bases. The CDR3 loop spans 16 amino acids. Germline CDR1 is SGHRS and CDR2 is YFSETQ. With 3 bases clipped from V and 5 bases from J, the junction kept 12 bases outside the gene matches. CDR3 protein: CASSSGLAGILETQYF. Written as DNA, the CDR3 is TGCGCCAGCAGCTCGGGCTTAGCGGGAATTCTGGAGACCCAGTACTTC.

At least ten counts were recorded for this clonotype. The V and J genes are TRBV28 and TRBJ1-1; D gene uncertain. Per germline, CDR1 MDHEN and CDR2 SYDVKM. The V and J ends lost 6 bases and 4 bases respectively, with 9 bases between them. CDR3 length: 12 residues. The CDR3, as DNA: TGTGCCAGCAGGGGCCTGAGCACTGAAGCTTTCTTT. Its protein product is CASRGLSTEAFF.

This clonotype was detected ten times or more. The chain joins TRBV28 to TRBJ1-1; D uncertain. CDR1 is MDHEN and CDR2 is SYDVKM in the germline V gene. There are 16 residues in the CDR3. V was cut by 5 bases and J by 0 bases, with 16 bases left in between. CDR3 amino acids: CASSRMNSFLNTEAFF. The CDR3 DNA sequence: TGTGCCAGCAGTCGGATGAACAGCTTTTTGAACACTGAAGCTTTCTTT.

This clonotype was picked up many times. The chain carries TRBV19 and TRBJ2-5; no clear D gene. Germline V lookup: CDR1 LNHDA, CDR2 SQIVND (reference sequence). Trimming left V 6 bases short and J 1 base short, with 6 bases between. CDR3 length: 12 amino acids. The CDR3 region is CASRDFQETQYF. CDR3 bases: TGTGCCAGTAGAGACTTCCAAGAGACCCAGTACTTC. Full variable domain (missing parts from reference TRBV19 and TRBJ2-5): DGGITQSPKYLFRKEGQNVTLSCEQNLNHDAMYWYRQDPGQGLRLIYYSQIVNDFQKGDIAEGYSVSREKKESFPLTVTSAQKNPTAFYLCASRDFQETQYFGPGTRLLVL.

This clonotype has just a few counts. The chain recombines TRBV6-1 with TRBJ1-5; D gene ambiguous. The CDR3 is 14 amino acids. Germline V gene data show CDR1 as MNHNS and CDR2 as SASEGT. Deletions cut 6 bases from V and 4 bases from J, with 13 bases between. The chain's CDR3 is CASSHREGNQPQHF. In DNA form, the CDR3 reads TGTGCCAGCAGCCACCGGGAAGGGAATCAGCCCCAGCATTTT.

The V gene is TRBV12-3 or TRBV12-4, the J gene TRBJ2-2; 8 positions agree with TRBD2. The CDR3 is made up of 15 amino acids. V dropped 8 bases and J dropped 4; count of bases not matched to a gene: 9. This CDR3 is CASYTGLAGTGELFF. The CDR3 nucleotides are TGTGCCAGCTATACGGGTCTAGCGGGCACCGGGGAGCTGTTTTTT.

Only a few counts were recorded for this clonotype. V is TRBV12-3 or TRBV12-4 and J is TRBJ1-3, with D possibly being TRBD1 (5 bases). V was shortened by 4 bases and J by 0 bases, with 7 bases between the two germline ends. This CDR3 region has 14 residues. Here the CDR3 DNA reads TGTGCCAGCAGTTCGCAGGGCTCTGGAAACACCATATATTTT. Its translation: CASSSQGSGNTIYF.

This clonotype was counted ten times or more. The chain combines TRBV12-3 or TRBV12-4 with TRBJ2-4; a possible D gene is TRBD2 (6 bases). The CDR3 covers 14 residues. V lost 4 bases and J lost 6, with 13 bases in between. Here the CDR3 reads CASSSGGTLNIQYF. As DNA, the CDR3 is TGTGCCAGCAGTTCCGGGGGAACCCTAAACATTCAGTACTTC.

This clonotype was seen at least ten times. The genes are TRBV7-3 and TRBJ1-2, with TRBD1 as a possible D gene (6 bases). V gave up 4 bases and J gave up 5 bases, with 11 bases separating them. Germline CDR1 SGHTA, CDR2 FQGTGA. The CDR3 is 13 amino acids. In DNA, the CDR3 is TGTGCCAGCAGCTATGACGGACAGTATGGCTACACCTTC. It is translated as CASSYDGQYGYTF.

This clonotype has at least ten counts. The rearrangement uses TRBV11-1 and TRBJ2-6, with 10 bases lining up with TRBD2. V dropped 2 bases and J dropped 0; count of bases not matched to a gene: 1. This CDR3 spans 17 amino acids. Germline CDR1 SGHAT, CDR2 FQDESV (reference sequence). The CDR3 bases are TGTGCCAGCAGCTTATCTAGCGGGAGCTCTGGGGCCAACGTCCTGACTTTC. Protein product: CASSLSSGSSGANVLTF.